This entry lists 4 T cell receptor beta chains sequenced from one sample in a study of vaccination effects on CD4 cells after COVID-19. TCRdb's table, derived via immunoSEQ multiplex PCR, lists solely in-frame clones and lacks some. The data contain about 55,000 clones, more than 60% of them singletons. These receptors' targets are unknown. Within the ViraFEST assay, antigen-specific CD4+ T cells underwent expansion with viral peptide pools prior to sequencing. Cells that had been cultured for roughly eleven days were the source of isolated CD4+ T cells. None of these healthy vaccinees had been infected with SARS-CoV-2 before vaccination. This specimen was CD4+ T cells from PBMCs cultured with SARS-CoV-2 spike peptides, taken before COVID-19 vaccination. The receptors originated from a human donor who received a COVID-19 vaccine.

This clone was picked up a small number of times. This sequence joins TRBV30 and TRBJ2-3; no clear D gene. Germline assignment: CDR1 GTSNPN and CDR2 SVGIG (reference sequence). The CDR3 extends over 12 amino acids. The V gene lost 2 bases and the J gene lost 3 bases, with 6 bases spanning the gap. The CDR3 loop reads CAWSLFTDTQYF. The DNA of the CDR3 is TGTGCCTGGAGTCTCTTTACAGATACGCAGTATTTT.

This clone came up a few times. This sequence joins TRBV27 and TRBJ1-4; no clear D gene. Germline V gene lookup returns CDR1 MNHEY and CDR2 SMNVEV (reference sequence). The CDR3 is 15 residues long. V lost 0 bases, J lost 8 bases, and 13 bases lay in between. The CDR3 sequence is CASSLSGWTEEKLFF. CDR3 DNA: TGTGCCAGCAGTTTATCGGGGTGGACGGAGGAAAAACTGTTTTTT. Variable domain in full (rest from reference TRBV27 and TRBJ1-4): EAQVTQNPRYLITVTGKKLTVTCSQNMNHEYMSWYRQDPGLGLRQIYYSMNVEVTDKGDVPEGYKVSRKEKRNFPLILESPSPNQTSLYFCASSLSGWTEEKLFFGSGTQLSVL.

This clone showed up just once. The V gene is TRBV11-2, the J gene TRBJ2-3; 7 bases are shared with TRBD2. CDR3 length: 14 amino acids. V lost 3 bases, J lost 2 bases, and 2 bases stayed unmatched. The germline gives CDR1 SGHAT, CDR2 FQNNGV. The CDR3 loop reads CASSFGTNTDTQYF. The CDR3 nucleotides read TGTGCCAGCAGCTTCGGGACTAACACAGATACGCAGTATTTT.

This chain links TRBV4-1 with TRBJ2-3; D remains unclear. Deletions cut 1 base from V and 5 bases from J, with 16 bases between. Germline V gives CDR1 MGHRA, CDR2 YSYEKL. The CDR3 runs 16 residues. This CDR3 reads CASSQASVGHGDTQYF. The CDR3 DNA is TGCGCCAGCAGCCAAGCCTCGGTGGGCCATGGAGATACGCAGTATTTT.